This T cell receptor beta chain is from a study of kidney transplant recipient with SARS-CoV-2 infection. This clonotype was found many times. TCRdb itself ran the reads through MiXCR, one entry per CDR3 protein. The table shows about 250,000 distinct CDR3 sequences, with more than 25% occurring only once. Germline loops: CDR1 SNHLY, CDR2 FYNNEI. The V end lost 5 bases, the J end lost 0 bases, and 11 bases lay between the germline ends. This CDR3 comprises 15 residues. This chain joins TRBV2 and TRBJ1-3; D is possibly TRBD1 (6 bases). The material sequenced was a blood sample, taken at baseline and on day 111 from a kidney transplant recipient. This sequence was found in a young adult male patient who had COVID-19 and was a kidney transplant recipient. Part of the T cells may come from the graft donor. In DNA, the CDR3 is TGTGCCAGCAGTCGGGACACTGGCTCTGGAAACACCATATATTTT. It translates to CASSRDTGSGNTIYF.